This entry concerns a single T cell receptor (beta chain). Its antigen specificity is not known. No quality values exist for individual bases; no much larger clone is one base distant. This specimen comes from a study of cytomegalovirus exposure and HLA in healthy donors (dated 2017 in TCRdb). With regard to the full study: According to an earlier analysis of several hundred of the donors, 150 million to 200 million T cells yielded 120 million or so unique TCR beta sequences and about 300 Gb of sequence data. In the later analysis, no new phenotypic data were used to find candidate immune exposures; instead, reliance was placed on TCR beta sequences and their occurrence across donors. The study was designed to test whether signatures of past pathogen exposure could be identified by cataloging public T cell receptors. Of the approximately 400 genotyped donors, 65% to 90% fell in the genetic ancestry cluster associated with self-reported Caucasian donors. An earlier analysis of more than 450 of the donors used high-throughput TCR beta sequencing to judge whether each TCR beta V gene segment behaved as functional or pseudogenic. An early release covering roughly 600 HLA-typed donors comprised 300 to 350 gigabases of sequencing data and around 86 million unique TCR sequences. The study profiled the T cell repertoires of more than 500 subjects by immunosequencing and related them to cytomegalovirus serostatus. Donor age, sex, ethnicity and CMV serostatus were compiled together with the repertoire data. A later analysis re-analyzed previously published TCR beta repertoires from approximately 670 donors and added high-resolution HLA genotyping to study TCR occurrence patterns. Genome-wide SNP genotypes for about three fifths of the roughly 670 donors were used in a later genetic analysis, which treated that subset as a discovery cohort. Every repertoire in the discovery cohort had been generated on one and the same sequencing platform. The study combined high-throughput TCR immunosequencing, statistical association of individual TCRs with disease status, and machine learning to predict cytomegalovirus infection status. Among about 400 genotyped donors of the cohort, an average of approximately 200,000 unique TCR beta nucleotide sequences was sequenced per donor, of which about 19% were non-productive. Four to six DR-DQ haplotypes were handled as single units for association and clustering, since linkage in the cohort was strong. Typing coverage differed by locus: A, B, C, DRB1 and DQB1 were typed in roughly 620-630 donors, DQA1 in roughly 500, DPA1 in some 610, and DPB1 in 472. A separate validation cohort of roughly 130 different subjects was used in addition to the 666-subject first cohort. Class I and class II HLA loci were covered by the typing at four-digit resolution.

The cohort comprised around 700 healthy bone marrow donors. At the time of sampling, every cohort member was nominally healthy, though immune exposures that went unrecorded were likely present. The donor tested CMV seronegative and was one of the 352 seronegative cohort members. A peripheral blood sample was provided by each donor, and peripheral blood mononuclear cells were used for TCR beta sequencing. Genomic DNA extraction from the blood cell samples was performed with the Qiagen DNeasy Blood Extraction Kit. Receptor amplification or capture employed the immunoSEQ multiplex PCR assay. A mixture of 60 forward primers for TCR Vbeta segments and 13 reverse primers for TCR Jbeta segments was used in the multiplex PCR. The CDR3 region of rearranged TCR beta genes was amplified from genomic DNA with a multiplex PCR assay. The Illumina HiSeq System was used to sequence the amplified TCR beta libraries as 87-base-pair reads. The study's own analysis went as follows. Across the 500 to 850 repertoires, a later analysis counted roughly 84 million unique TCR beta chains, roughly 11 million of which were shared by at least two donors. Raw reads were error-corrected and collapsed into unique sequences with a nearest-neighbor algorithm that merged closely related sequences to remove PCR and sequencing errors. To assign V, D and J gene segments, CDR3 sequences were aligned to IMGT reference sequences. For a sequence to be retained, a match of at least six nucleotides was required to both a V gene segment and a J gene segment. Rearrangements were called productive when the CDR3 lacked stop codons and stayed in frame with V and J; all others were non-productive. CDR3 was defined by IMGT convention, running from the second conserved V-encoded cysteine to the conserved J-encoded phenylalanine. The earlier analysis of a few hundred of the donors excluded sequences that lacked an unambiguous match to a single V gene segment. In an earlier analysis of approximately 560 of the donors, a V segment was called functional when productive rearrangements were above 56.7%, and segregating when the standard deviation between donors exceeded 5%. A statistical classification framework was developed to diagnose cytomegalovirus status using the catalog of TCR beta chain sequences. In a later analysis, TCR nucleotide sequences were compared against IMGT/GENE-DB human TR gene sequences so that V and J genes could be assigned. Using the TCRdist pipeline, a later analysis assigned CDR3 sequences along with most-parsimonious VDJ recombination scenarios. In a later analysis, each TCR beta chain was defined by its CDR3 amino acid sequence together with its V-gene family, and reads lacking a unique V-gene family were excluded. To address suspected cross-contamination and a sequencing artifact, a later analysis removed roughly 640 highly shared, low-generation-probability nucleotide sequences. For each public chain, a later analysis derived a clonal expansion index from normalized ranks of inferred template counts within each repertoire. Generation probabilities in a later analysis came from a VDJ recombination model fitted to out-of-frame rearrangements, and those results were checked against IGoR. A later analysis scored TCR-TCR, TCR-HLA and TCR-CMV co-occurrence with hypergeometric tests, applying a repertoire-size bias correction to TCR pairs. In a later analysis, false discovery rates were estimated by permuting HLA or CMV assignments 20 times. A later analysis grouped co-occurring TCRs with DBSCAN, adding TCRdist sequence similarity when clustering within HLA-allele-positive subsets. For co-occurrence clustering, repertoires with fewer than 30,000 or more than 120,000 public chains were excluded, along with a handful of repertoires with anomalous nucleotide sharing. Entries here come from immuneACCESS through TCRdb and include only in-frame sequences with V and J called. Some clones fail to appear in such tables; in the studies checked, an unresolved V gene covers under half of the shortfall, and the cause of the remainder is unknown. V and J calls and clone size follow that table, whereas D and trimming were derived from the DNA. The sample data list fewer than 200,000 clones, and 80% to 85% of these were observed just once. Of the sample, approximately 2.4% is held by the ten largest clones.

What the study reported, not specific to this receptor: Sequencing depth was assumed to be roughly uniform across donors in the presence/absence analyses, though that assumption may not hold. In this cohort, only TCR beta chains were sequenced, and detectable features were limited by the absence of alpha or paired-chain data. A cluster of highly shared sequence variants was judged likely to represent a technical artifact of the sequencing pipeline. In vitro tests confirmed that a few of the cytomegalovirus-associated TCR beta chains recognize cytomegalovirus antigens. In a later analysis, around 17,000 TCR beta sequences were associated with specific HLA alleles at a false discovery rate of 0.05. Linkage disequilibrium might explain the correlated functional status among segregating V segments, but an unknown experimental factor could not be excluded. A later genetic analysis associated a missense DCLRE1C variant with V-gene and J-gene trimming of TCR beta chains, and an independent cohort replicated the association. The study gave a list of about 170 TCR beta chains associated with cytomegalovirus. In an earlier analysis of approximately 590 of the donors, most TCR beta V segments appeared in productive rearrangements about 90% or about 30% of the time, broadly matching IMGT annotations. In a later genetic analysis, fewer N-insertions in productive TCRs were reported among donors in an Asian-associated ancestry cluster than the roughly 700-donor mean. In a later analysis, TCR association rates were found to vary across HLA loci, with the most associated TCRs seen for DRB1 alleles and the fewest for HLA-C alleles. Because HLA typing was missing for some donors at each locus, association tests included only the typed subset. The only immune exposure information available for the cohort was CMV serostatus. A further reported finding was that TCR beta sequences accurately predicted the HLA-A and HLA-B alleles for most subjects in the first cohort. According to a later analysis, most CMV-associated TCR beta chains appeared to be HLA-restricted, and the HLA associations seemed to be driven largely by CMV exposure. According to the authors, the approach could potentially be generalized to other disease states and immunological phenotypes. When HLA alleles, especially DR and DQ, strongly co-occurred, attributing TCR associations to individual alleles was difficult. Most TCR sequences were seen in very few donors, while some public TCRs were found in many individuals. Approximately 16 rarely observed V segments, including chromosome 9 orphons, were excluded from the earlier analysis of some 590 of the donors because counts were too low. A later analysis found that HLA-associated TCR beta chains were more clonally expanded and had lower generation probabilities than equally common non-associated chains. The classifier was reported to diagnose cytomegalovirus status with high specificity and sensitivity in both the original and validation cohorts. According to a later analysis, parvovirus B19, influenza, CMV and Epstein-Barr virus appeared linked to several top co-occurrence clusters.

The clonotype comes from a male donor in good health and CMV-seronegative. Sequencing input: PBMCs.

DNA sequence: TGCGCCAGCAGCCAAGCGGGACAGGGAGGTTCACCCCTCCACTTT. This codes for CASSQAGQGGSPLHF. The receptor chain draws on TRBV4-1 and TRBJ1-6; the central 9 bases match TRBD1. The germline V gene yields MGHRA for CDR1 and YSYEKL for CDR2. CDR3 length: 15 amino acids, cysteine to phenylalanine. The entry retains the CDR3 DNA only, 45 bases that are in frame from base 1. Trimming leaves V shorter by 1 base and J shorter by 9 bases, with the junction holding 4 bases beyond the gene matches.